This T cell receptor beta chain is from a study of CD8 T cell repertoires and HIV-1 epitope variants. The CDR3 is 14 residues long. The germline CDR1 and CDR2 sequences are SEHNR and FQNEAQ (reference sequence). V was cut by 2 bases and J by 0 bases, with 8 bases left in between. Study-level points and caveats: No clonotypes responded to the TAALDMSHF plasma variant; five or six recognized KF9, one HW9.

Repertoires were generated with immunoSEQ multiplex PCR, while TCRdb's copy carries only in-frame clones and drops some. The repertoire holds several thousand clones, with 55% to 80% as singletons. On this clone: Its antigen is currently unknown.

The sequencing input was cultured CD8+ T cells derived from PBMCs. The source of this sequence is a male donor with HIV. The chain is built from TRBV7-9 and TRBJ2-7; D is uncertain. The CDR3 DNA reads TGTGCCAGCAGCTTATTTGTTAGCTCCTACGAGCAGTACTTC. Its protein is CASSLFVSSYEQYF.